A single sample gave rise to the 11 T cell receptor beta chains below, sequenced in a study of cytomegalovirus exposure and HLA in healthy donors. The PCR made use of 60 Vbeta and 13 Jbeta primers. Clones were sequenced by immunoSEQ multiplex PCR, and TCRdb holds only the in-frame ones, with some missing. The profile shows about 190,000 clones, roughly four fifths of them singletons. What was sequenced was PBMCs. The receptors here all came from a woman in her thirties in good health and CMV-seropositive.

This sequence joins TRBV5-1 and TRBJ2-3; the D is unclear. V lost 3 bases to trimming and J lost 6 bases, with 8 bases between them. The CDR3 extends over 12 amino acids. From germline, CDR1 is SGHRS and CDR2 YFSETQ. In DNA form, the CDR3 reads TGCGCCAGCAGCTCCTCTCAGGATACGCAGTATTTT. Translation: CASSSSQDTQYF. The complete variable domain, with remaining parts taken from reference TRBV5-1 and TRBJ2-3, reads KAGVTQTPRYLIKTRGQQVTLSCSPISGHRSVSWYQQTPGQGLQFLFEYFSETQRNKGNFPGRFSGRQFSNSRSEMNVSTLELGDSALYLCASSSSQDTQYFGPGTRLTVL.

This clone has just a few counts. The chain carries TRBV5-4 and TRBJ2-7; D remains ambiguous. Germline lookup yields CDR1 SGHNT and CDR2 YYREEE (reference sequence). Deletions cut 4 bases from V and 5 bases from J, with 13 bases between. The CDR3 has 13 residues. The CDR3 DNA reads TGTGCCAGCAGCAACCCTCGAGAAAACGAGCAGTACTTC. As protein: CASSNPRENEQYF.

This chain uses TRBV5-4 with TRBJ2-3; maybe TRBD2 (6 bases). The CDR3 is 12 residues long. Trimming left V 3 bases short and J 8 bases short, with 10 bases between. Germline assignment: CDR1 SGHNT and CDR2 YYREEE (reference sequence). CDR3 sequence reads: CASSSQEGTQYF. In DNA, the CDR3 is TGTGCCAGCAGCTCTCAGGAGGGTACGCAGTATTTT.

J is TRBJ1-2 and V is TRBV2; 11 bases line up with TRBD1. Germline lookup yields CDR1 SNHLY and CDR2 FYNNEI. V lost 8 bases and J lost 8; bases outside the gene matches: 7. The CDR3 is 13 amino acids. This CDR3 is CASLGQGARGYTF. CDR3 DNA: TGTGCCAGCTTAGGACAGGGGGCGCGAGGCTACACCTTC.

The chain recombines TRBV5-1 with TRBJ2-3; 7 bases agree with TRBD1. Per the germline V gene, CDR1 is SGHRS and CDR2 is YFSETQ. The CDR3 length is 15 residues. The V segment lost 2 bases and the J segment 0 bases; nucleotides outside the gene matches: 3. As DNA, the CDR3 is TGCGCCAGCAGCTTTGGGACAGCCAGCACAGATACGCAGTATTTT. This encodes CASSFGTASTDTQYF.

This clone was counted once. V and J are TRBV10-2 and TRBJ1-1; D unclear. The V gene lost 3 bases and the J gene lost 0 bases, with 8 bases spanning the gap. The CDR3 runs to 14 residues. Germline CDR1 WSHSY, CDR2 SAAADI. This CDR3 reads CASSEVVLNTEAFF. DNA of the CDR3: TGCGCCAGCAGTGAAGTAGTATTGAACACTGAAGCTTTCTTT.

This clone was detected once. V is TRBV5-1 and J is TRBJ2-3; D may be TRBD2 (6 bases). Trimming pared 4 bases from V and 2 bases from J, leaving 14 bases between. The V gene's germline CDR1 is SGHRS and CDR2 YFSETQ. The CDR3 extends over 15 amino acids. CDR3 bases: TGCGCCAGCAGCCCTGCGGGACTGACCACAGATACGCAGTATTTT. Protein: CASSPAGLTTDTQYF. Full variable domain (outside the CDR3, taken from reference TRBV5-1 and TRBJ2-3): KAGVTQTPRYLIKTRGQQVTLSCSPISGHRSVSWYQQTPGQGLQFLFEYFSETQRNKGNFPGRFSGRQFSNSRSEMNVSTLELGDSALYLCASSPAGLTTDTQYFGPGTRLTVL.

This clone was seen only a few times. The V call is TRBV7-2, the J call TRBJ2-7; D might be TRBD2 (6 bases). V lost 1 base, J lost 3 bases, and 10 bases lay in between. The CDR3 has 14 amino acids. Germline V CDR1 and CDR2: SGHTA, FQGNSA. The CDR3 nucleotides are TGTGCCAGCAGCTTAGGGGCGGGACTCTACGAGCAGTACTTC. Translation: CASSLGAGLYEQYF.

This chain joins TRBV5-5 and TRBJ1-2, with a tentative D call TRBD1 (6 bases). Deletions cut 4 bases from V and 2 bases from J, with 9 bases between. The CDR3 has 13 residues. Per the germline V gene, CDR1 is SGHKS and CDR2 is YYEKEE (reference sequence). The CDR3 sequence: CASSPQGNYGYTF. In DNA, the CDR3 is TGTGCCAGCAGCCCACAGGGAAACTATGGCTACACCTTC.

The chain employs TRBV9 and TRBJ2-2; D perhaps matches TRBD2 (6 bases). Germline CDR1 is SGDLS and CDR2 is YYNGEE. CDR3 size: 14 residues. Trimming removed 0 bases from V and 5 bases from J, with 8 bases in between. The CDR3 protein is CASSVVGGTGELFF. The CDR3 nucleotides are TGTGCCAGCAGCGTAGTCGGGGGAACCGGGGAGCTGTTTTTT. Filled out from reference TRBV9 and TRBJ2-2, the complete variable domain reads DSGVTQTPKHLITATGQRVTLRCSPRSGDLSVYWYQQSLDQGLQFLIQYYNGEERAKGNILERFSAQQFPDLHSELNLSSLELGDSALYFCASSVVGGTGELFFGEGSRLTVL.

A few counts support this clone. The V and J genes are TRBV2 and TRBJ2-5, with TRBD2 matching over 9 bases. The CDR3 contains 15 residues. The V segment lost 8 bases and the J segment 4 bases; nucleotides outside the gene matches: 11. Germline V gene data show CDR1 as SNHLY and CDR2 as FYNNEI. The CDR3 region is CASLAGSAKRETQYF. CDR3 nucleotides: TGTGCCAGCCTAGCGGGGTCTGCAAAGAGAGAGACCCAGTACTTC.